The text below deals with one T cell receptor (beta chain). The antigen is unknown. The source of the sample is a study of vaccination and CD4 T cells after COVID-19. Looking at the study overall: Stimulation of cells relied on overlapping spike peptides derived from SARS-CoV-2, HCoV-NL63, HCoV-OC43 and HCoV-229E. General study findings and limits: Going from about 22 to 38, median SARS-CoV-2-reactive clonotypes did not rise significantly. It was observed that, in convalescent patients, a median approximately 90% of reactive clones arose only post-vaccination.

Treatment indicated: roughly 11-day PBMC culture with coronavirus spike peptide pools or control peptides (ViraFEST assay). Sequenced with the Oncomine TCR Beta short-read assay was DNA taken from cultured CD4+ T cells. MiXCR was run by TCRdb on the PCR reads, yielding one entry per CDR3 protein. The sample shows fewer than 25,000 distinct CDR3 sequences, around 49% of them seen only once. V lost 5 bases and J 7 bases, leaving 15 bases between the germline ends. Germline V gene sequence: CDR1 SEHNR, CDR2 FQNEAQ (reference sequence). There are 13 residues in the CDR3. J is TRBJ2-7 and V is TRBV7-9; maybe TRBD2 (6 bases). The sequence was obtained from a human donor who had recovered from COVID-19. Input material: CD4+ T cells from blood, cultured in vitro. CDR3 DNA sequence: TGTGCCAGCAGCGCGGGGTTGCGGTGGGAGCAGTACTTC. It yields the protein CASSAGLRWEQYF.